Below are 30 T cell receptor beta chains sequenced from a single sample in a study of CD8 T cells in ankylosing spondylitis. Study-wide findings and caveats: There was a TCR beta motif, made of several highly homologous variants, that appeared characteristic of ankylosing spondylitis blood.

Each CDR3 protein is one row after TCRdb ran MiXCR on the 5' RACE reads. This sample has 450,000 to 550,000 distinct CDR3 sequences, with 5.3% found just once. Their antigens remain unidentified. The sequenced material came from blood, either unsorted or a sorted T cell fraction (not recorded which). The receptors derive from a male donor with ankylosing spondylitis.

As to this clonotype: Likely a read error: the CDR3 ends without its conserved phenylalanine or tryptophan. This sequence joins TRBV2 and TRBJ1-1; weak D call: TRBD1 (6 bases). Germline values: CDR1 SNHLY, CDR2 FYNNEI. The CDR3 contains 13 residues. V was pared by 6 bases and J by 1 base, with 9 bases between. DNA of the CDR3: TGTGCCAGCAGGACGGACAGGAACACTGAAGCTTTCATT. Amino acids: CASRTDRNTEAFI.

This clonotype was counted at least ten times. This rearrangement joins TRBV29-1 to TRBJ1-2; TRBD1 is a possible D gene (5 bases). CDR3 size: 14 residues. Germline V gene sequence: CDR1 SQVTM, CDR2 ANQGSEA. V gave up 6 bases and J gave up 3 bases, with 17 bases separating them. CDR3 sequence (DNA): TGCAGCGTAGCTCAGACTAGGGGATACTATGGCTACACCTTC. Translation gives CSVAQTRGYYGYTF.

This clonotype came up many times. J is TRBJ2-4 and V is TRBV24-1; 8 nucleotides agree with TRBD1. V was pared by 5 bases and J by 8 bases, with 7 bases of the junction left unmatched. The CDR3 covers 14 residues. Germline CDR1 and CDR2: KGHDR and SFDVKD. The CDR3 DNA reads TGTGCCACCAGTGGAGGACAGGGTTGGGACATTCAGTACTTC. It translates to CATSGGQGWDIQYF.

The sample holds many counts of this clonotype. This CDR3 is CATHSSTNEKLFF. The CDR3 nucleotides are TGTGCCACCCACAGCTCAACTAATGAAAAACTGTTTTTT. V usage is TRBV15 and J usage is TRBJ1-4; D unresolved. The CDR3 sequence is 13 residues long. Germline V CDR1 and CDR2: LNHNV, YYDKDF (reference sequence). V lost 8 bases and J lost 0, with 7 bases in between. The whole variable domain, remainder taken from reference TRBV15 and TRBJ1-4, is DAMVIQNPRYQVTQFGKPVTLSCSQTLNHNVMYWYQQKSSQAPKLLFHYYDKDFNNEADTPDNFQSRRPNTSFCFLDIRSPGLGDTAMYLCATHSSTNEKLFFGSGTQLSVL.

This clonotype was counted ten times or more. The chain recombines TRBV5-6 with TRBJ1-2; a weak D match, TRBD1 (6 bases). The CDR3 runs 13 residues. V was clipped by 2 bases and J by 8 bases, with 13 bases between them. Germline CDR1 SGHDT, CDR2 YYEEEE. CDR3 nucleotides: TGTGCCAGCAGCTTAGACAGGAGCTGGGGCTACACCTTC. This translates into CASSLDRSWGYTF.

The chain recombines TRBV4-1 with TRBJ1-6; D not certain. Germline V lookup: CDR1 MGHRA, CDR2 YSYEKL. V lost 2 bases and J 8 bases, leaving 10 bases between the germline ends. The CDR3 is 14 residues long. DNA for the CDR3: TGCGCCAGCAGCCAACGGTCCGGGGATTCACCCCTCCACTTT. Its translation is CASSQRSGDSPLHF.

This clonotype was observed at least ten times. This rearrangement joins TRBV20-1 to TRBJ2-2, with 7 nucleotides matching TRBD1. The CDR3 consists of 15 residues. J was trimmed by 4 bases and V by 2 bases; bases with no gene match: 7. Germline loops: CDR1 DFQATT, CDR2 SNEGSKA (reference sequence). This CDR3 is CSARWTGRATGELFF. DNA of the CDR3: TGCAGTGCTAGATGGACAGGTCGTGCCACCGGGGAGCTGTTTTTT.

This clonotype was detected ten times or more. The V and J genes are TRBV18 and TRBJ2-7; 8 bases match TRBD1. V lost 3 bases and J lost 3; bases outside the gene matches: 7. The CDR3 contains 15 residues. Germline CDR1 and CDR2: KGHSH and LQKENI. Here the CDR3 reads CASSPYRDRYYEQYF. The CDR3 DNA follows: TGTGCCAGCTCACCTTACCGGGACAGGTACTACGAGCAGTACTTC.

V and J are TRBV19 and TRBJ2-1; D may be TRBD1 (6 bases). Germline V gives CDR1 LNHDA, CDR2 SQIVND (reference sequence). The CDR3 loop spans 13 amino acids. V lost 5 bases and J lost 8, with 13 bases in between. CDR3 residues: CASSLQGLDEQFF. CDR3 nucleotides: TGTGCCAGTAGTCTGCAGGGGTTGGATGAGCAGTTCTTC.

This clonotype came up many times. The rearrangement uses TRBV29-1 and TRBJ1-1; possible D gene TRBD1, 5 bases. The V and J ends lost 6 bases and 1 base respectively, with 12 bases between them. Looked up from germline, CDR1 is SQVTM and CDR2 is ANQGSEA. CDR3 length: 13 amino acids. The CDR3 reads CSVTGRQNTEAFF. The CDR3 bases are TGCAGCGTAACGGGACGGCAGAACACTGAAGCTTTCTTT.

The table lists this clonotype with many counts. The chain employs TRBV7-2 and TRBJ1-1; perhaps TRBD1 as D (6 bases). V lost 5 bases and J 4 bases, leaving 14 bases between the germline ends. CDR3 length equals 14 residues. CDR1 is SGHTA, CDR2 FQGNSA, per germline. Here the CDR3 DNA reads TGTGCCAGCAGCCCGCAACAGGGAGGCACTGAAGCTTTCTTT. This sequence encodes CASSPQQGGTEAFF.

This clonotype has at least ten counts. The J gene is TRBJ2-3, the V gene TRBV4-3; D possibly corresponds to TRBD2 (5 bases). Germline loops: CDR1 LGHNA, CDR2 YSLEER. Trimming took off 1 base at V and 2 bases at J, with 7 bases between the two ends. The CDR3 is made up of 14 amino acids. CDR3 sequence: CASSQAGFTDTQYF. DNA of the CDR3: TGCGCCAGCAGCCAAGCGGGGTTCACAGATACGCAGTATTTT.

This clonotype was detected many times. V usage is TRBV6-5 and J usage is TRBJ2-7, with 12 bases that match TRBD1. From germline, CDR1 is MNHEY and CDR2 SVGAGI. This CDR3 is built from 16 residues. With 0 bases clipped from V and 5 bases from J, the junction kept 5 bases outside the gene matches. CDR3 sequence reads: CASSYSIGTGGNEQYF. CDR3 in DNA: TGTGCCAGCAGTTACTCCATCGGGACAGGGGGCAACGAGCAGTACTTC.

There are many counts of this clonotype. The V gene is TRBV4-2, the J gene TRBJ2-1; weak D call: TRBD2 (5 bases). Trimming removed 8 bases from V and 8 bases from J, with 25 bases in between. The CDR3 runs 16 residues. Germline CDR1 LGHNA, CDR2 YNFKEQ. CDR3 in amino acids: CASSGRGRRVKDEQFF. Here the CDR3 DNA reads TGTGCCAGCTCAGGCCGGGGAAGGCGCGTAAAGGATGAGCAGTTCTTC.

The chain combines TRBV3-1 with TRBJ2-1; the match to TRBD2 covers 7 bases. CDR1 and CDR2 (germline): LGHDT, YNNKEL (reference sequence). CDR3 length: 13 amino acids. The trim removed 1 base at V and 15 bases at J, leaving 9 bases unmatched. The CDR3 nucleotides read TGTGCCAGCAGCCAAGGCTTAGCGGGTGCGGCGTTCTTC. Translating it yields CASSQGLAGAAFF.

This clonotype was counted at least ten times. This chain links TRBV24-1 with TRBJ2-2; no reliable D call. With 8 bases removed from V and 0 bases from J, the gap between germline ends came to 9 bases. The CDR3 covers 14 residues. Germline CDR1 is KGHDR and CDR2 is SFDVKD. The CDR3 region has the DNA TGTGCCACCATGAGAGACCCGAACACCGGGGAGCTGTTTTTT. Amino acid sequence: CATMRDPNTGELFF.

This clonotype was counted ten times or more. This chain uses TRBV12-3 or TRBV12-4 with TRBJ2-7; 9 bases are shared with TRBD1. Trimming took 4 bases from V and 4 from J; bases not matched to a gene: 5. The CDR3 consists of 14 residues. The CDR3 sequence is CASSSGQGLYEQYF. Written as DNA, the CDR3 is TGTGCCAGCAGTTCGGGACAGGGTCTTTACGAGCAGTACTTC.

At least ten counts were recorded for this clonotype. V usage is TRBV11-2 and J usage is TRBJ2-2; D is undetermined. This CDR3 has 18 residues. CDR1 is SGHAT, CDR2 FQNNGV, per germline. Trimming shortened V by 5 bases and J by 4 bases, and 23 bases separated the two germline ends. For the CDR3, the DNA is TGTGCCAGCAGCCTCAGACTCGCACCCGGCTATGGCACCGGGGAGCTGTTTTTT. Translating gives CASSLRLAPGYGTGELFF.

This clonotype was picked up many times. In nucleotides, the CDR3 is TGTGCCAGCAGTACCCGCGACAGTAATTCACCCCTCCACTTT. This sequence encodes CASSTRDSNSPLHF. The chain has TRBV27 and TRBJ1-6; D is possibly TRBD1 (5 bases). Trimming shortened V by 5 bases and J by 6 bases, and 11 bases separated the two germline ends. Germline V gene lookup returns CDR1 MNHEY and CDR2 SMNVEV (reference sequence). The CDR3 contains 14 residues.

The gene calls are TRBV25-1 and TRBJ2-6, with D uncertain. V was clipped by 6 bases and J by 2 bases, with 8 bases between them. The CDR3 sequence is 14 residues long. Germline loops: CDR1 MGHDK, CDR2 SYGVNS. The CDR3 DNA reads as TGTGCCAGCAGCCTGCTAGCTGGGGCCAACGTCCTGACTTTC. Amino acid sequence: CASSLLAGANVLTF.

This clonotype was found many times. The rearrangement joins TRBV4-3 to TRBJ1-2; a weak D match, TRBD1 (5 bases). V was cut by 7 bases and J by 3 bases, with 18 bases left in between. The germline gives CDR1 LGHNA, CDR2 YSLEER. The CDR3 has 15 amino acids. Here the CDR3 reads CASTTRPGAHYGYTF. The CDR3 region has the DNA TGCGCCAGCACCACTCGCCCCGGGGCCCACTATGGCTACACCTTC.

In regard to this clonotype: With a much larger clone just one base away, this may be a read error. The DNA for the CDR3 is TGTGCCAGCAGCCTAGACGGGGGGATGAACTCCTACAATGAGCAGTTCTTC. This sequence encodes CASSLDGGMNSYNEQFF. This sequence joins TRBV4-2 and TRBJ2-1; TRBD2 aligns across 7 bases. Germline CDR1 reads LGHNA; CDR2 reads YNFKEQ. V was clipped by 4 bases and J by 0 bases; unmatched bases: 9. This CDR3 comprises 17 residues.

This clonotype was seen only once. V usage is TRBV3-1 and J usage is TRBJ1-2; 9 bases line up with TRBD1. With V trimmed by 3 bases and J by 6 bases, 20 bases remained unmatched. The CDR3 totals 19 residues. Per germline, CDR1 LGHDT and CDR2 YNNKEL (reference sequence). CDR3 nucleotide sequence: TGTGCCAGCAGCCAGGGGGTCGCTTGGGGACAGGGAAGAAAGAATGGCTACACCTTC. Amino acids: CASSQGVAWGQGRKNGYTF.

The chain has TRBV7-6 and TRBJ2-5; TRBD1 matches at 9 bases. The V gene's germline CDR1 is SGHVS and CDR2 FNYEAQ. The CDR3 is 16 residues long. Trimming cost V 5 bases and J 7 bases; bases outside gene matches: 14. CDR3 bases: TGTGCCAGCAGCACTTGGACAGGGGCGGTTTTCGGGACCCAGTACTTC. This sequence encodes CASSTWTGAVFGTQYF. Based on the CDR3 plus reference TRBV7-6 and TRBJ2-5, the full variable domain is GAGVSQSPRYKVTKRGQDVALRCDPISGHVSLYWYRQALGQGPEFLTYFNYEAQQDKSGLPNDRFSAERPEGSISTLTIQRTEQRDSAMYRCASSTWTGAVFGTQYFGPGTRLLVL.

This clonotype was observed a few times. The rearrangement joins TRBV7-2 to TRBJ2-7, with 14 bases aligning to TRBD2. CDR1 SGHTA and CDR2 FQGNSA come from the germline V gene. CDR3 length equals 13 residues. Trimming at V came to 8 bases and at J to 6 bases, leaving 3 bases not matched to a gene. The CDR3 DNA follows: TGTGCCAGCGGGGGACTAGCGGGAGTCGAGCAGTACTTC. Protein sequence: CASGGLAGVEQYF. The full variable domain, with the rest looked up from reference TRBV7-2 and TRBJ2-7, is GAGVSQSPSNKVTEKGKDVELRCDPISGHTALYWYRQSLGQGLEFLIYFQGNSAPDKSGLPSDRFSAERTGGSVSTLTIQRTQQEDSAVYLCASGGLAGVEQYFGPGTRLTVT.

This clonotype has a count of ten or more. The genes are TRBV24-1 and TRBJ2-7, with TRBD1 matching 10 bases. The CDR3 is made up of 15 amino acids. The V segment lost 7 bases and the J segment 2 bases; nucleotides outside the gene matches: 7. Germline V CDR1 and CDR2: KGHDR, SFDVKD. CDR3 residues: CATSETGTGAYEQYF. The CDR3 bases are TGTGCCACCAGCGAAACCGGGACAGGGGCCTACGAGCAGTACTTC.

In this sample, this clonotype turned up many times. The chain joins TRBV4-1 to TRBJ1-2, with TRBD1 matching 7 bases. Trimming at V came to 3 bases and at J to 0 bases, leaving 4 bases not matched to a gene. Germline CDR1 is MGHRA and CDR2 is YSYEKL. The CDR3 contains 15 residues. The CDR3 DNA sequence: TGCGCCAGCAGCCATACGGACAGGTCTAACTATGGCTACACCTTC. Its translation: CASSHTDRSNYGYTF.

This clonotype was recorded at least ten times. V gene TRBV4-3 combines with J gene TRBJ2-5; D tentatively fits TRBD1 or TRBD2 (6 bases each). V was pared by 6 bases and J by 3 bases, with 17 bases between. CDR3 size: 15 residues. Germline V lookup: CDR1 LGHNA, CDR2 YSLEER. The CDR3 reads CASSPFGGEKETQYF. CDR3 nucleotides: TGCGCCAGCAGTCCTTTCGGGGGCGAAAAAGAGACCCAGTACTTC.

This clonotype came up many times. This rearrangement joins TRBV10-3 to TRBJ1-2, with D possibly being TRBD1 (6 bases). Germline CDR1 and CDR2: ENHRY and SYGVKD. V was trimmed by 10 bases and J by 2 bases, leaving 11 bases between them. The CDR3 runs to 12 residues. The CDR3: CASLGQNYGYTF. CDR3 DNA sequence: TGTGCCAGCCTCGGACAGAACTATGGCTACACCTTC.

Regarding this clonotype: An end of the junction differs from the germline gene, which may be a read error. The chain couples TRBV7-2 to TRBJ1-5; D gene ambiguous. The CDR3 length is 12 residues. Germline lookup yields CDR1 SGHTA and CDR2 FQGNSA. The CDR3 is CAISWGNQPQHF. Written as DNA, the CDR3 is TGTGCCATCAGCTGGGGAAATCAGCCCCAGCATTTT.